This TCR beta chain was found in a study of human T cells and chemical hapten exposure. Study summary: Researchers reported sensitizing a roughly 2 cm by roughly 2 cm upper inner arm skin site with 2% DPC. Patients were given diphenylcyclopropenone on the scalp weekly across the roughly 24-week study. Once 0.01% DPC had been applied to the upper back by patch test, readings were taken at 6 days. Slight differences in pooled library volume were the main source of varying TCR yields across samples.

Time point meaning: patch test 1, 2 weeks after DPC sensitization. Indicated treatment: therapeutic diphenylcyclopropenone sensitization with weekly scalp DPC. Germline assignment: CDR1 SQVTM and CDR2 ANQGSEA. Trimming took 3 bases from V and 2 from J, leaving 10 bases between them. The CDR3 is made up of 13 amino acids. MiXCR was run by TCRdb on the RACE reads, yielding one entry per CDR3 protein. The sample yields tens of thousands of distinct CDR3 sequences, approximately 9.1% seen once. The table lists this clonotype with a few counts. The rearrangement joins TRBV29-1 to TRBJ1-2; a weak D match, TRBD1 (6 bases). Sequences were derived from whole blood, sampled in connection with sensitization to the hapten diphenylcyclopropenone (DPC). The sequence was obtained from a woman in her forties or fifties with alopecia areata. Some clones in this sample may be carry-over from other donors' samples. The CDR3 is CSVERTGNYGYTF. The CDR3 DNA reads TGCAGCGTTGAGCGAACAGGGAACTATGGCTACACCTTC.